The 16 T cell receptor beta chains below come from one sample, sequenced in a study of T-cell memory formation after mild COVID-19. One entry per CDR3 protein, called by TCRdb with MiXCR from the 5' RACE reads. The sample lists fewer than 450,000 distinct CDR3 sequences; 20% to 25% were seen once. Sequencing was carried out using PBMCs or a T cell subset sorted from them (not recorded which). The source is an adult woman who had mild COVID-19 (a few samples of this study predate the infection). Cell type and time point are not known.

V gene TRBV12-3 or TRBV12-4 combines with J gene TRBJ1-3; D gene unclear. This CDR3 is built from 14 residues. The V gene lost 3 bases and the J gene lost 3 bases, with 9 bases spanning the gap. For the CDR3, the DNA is TGTGCCAGCAGTTTGTGGACCGGTGGAAACACCATATATTTT. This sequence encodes CASSLWTGGNTIYF.

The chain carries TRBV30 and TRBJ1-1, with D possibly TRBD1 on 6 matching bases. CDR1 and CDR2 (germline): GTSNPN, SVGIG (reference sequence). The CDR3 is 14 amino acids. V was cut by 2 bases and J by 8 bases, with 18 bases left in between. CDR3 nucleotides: TGTGCCTGGAGTCTAGGGACATTGGTCGGGGAAGCTTTCTTT. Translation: CAWSLGTLVGEAFF.

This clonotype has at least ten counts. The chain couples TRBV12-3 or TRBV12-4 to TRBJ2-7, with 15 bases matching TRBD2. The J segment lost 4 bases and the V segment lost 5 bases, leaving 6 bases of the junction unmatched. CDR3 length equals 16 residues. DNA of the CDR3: TGTGCCAGCAGTCCGGGACTAGCGGGGGGATTGTACGAGCAGTACTTC. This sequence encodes CASSPGLAGGLYEQYF.

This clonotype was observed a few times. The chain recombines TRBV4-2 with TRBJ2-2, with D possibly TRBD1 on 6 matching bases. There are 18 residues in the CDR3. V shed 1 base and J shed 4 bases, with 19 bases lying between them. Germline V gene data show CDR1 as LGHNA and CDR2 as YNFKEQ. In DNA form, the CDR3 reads TGTGCCAGCAGCCAAGCCGGGTACTTGAGGGGGATCACCGGGGAGCTGTTTTTT. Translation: CASSQAGYLRGITGELFF.

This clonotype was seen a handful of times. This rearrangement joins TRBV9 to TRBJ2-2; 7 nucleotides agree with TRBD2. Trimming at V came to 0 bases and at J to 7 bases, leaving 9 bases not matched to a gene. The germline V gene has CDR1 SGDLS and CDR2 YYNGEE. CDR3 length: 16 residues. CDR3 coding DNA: TGTGCCAGCAGCGTAGAGTTGGGAGGGCCTAGCGGGGAGCTGTTTTTT. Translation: CASSVELGGPSGELFF.

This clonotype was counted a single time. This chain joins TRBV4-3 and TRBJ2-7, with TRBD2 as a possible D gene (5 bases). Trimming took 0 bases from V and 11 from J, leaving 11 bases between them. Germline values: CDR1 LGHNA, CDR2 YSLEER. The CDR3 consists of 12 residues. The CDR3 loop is CASSQDAEAEYF. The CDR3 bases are TGCGCCAGCAGCCAAGATGCGGAGGCCGAGTACTTC.

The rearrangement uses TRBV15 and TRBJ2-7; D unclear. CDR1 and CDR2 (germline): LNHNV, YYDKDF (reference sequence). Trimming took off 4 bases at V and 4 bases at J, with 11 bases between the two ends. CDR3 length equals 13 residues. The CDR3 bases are TGTGCCACCAGCATCGGAAGTCCTTACGAGCAGTACTTC. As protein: CATSIGSPYEQYF.

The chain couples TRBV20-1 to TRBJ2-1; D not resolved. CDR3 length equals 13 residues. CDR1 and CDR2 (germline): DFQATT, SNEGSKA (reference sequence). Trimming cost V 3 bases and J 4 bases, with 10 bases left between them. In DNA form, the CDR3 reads TGCAGTGCTAGTTGGGCCGATTACAATGAGCAGTTCTTC. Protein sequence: CSASWADYNEQFF.

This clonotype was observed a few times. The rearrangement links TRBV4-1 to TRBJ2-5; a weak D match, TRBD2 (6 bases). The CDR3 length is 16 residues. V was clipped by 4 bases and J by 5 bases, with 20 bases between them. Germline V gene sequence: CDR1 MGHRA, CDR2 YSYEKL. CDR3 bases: TGCGCCAGCAGCCCCCACCACGGGACTGTCGAGGAGACCCAGTACTTC. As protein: CASSPHHGTVEETQYF.

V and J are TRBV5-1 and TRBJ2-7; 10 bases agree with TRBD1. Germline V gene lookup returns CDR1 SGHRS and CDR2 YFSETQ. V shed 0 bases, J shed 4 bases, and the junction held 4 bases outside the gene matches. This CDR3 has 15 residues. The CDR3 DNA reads TGCGCCAGCAGCTTGGGGGACAGGGGAGCGTACGAGCAGTACTTC. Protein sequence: CASSLGDRGAYEQYF.

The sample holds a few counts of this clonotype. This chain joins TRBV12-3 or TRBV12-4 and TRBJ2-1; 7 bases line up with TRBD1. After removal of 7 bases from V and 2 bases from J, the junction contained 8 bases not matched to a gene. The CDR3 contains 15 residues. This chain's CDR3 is CASKLDRAPYNEQFF. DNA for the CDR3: TGTGCCAGCAAACTCGACAGGGCACCCTACAATGAGCAGTTCTTC.

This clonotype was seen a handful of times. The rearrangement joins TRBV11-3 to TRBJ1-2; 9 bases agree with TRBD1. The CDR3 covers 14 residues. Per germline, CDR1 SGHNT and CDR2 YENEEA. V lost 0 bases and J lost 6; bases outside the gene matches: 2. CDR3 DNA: TGTGCCAGCAGCTTAGAACAGGGGGCTGATGGCTACACCTTC. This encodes CASSLEQGADGYTF. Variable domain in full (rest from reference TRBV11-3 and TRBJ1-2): EAGVVQSPRYKIIEKKQPVAFWCNPISGHNTLYWYLQNLGQGPELLIRYENEEAVDDSQLPKDRFSAERLKGVDSTLKIQPAELGDSAVYLCASSLEQGADGYTFGSGTRLTVV.

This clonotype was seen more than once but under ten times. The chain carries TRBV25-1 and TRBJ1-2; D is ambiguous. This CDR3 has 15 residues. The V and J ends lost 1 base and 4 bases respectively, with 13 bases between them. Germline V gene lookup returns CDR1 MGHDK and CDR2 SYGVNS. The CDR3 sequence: CASSELNTLRYGYTF. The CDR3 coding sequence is TGTGCCAGCAGTGAATTAAACACTTTACGCTATGGCTACACCTTC.

The CDR3 spells CASSQAGRWGQPQHF. The CDR3 DNA follows: TGTGCCAGCAGCCAAGCAGGAAGGTGGGGCCAGCCCCAGCATTTT. This chain connects TRBV3-1 to TRBJ1-5; D may be TRBD1 (5 bases). The germline V gene encodes CDR1 LGHDT and CDR2 YNNKEL (reference sequence). The V and J ends lost 1 base and 7 bases respectively, with 14 bases between them. This CDR3 comprises 15 residues.

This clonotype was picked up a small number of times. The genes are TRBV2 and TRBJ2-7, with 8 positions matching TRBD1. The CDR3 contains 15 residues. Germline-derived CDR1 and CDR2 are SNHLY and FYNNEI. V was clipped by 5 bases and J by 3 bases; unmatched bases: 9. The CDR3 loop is CASSHIPGQVYEQYF. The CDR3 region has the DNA TGTGCCAGCAGTCACATACCGGGACAGGTCTACGAGCAGTACTTC.

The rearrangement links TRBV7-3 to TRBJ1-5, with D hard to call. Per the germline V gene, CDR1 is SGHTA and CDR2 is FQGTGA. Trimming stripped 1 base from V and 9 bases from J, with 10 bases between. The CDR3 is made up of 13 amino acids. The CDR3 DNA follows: TGTGCCAGCAGCTTAATCATAAAAAGGCCCCAGCATTTT. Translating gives CASSLIIKRPQHF.